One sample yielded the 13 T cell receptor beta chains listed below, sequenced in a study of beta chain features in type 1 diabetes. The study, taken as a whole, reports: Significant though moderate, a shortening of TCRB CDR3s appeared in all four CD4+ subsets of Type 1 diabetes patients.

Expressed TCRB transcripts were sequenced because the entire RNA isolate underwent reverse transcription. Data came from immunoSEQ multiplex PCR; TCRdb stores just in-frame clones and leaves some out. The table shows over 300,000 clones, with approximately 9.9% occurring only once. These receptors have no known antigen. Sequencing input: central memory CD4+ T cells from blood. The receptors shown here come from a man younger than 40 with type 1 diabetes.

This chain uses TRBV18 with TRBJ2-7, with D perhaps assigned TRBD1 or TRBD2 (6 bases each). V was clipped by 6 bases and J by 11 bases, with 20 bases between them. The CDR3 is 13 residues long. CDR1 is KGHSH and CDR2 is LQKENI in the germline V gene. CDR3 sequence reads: CASSPGSGAFKYF. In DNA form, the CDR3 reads TGTGCCAGCTCCCCAGGATCGGGGGCGTTTAAGTACTTC.

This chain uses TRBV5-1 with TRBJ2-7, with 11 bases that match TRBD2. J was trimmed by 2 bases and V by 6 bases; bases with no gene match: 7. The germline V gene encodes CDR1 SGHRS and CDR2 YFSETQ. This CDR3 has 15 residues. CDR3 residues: CASTTTSGGTYEQYF. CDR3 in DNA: TGCGCCAGCACCACAACTAGCGGGGGAACCTACGAGCAGTACTTC.

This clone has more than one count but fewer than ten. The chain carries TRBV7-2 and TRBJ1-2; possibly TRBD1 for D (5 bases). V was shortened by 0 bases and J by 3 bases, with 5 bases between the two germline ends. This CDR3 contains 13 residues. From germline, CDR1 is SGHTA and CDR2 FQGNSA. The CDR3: CASSLARDYGYTF. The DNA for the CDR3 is TGTGCCAGCAGCTTAGCCAGGGACTATGGCTACACCTTC. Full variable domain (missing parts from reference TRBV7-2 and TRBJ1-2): GAGVSQSPSNKVTEKGKDVELRCDPISGHTALYWYRQSLGQGLEFLIYFQGNSAPDKSGLPSDRFSAERTGGSVSTLTIQRTQQEDSAVYLCASSLARDYGYTFGSGTRLTVV.

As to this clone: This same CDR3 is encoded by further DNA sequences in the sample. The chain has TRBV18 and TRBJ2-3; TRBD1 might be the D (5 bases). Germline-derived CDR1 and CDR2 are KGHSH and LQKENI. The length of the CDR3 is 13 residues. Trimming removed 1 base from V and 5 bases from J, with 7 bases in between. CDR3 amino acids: CASSPQGKDTQYF. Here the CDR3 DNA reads TGTGCCAGCTCACCACAGGGGAAAGATACGCAGTATTTT.

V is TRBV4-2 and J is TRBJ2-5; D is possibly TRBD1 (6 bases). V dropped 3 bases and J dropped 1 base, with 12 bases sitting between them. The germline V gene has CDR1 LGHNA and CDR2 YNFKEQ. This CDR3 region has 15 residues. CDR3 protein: CASSQPDRPQETQYF. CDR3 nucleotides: TGTGCCAGCAGCCAGCCTGACAGGCCCCAAGAGACCCAGTACTTC.

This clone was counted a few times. The CDR3 here is CASNAVTDTQYF. The CDR3 nucleotides read TGTGCCAGCAATGCGGTAACAGATACGCAGTATTTT. The V gene is TRBV28, the J gene TRBJ2-3; D gene unclear. Germline CDR1 reads MDHEN; CDR2 reads SYDVKM. The CDR3 contains 12 residues. Trimming left V 7 bases short and J 3 bases short, with 8 bases between.

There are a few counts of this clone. The CDR3 is CASSLGLGQRFRDSQHF. The CDR3 region has the DNA TGTGCCAGCAGCTTAGGACTGGGCCAGAGGTTCCGAGACTCCCAGCATTTT. J is TRBJ1-5 and V is TRBV11-2; D not certain. The germline V gene encodes CDR1 SGHAT and CDR2 FQNNGV. Trimming pared 1 base from V and 11 bases from J, leaving 24 bases between. This CDR3 contains 17 residues.

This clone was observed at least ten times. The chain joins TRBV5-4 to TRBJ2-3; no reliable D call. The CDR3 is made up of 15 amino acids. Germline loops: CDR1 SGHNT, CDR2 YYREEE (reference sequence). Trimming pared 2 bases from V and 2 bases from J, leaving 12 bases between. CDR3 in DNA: TGTGCCAGCAGCTTAGGAGCCGACAACACAGATACGCAGTATTTT. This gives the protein CASSLGADNTDTQYF.

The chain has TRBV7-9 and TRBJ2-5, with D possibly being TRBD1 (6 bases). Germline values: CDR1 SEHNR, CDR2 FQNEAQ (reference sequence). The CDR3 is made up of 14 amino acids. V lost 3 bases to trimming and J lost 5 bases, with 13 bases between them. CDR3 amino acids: CASSFGTGLETQYF. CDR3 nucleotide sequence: TGTGCCAGCAGCTTTGGTACAGGGTTGGAGACCCAGTACTTC. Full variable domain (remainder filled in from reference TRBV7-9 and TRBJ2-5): DTGVSQNPRHKITKRGQNVTFRCDPISEHNRLYWYRQTLGQGPEFLTYFQNEAQLEKSRLLSDRFSAERPKGSFSTLEIQRTEQGDSAMYLCASSFGTGLETQYFGPGTRLLVL.

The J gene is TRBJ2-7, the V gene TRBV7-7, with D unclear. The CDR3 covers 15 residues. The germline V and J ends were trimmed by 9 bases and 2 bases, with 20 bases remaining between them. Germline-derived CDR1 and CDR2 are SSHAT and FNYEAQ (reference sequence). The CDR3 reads CAREPLPRAPYEQYF. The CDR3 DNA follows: TGTGCCAGAGAACCCTTACCACGGGCCCCCTACGAGCAGTACTTC.

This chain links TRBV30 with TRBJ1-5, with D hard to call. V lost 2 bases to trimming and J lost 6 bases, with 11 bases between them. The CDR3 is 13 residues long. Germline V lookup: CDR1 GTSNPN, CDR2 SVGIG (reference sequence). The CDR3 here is CAWSPQASQPQHF. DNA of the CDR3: TGTGCCTGGAGTCCTCAGGCAAGTCAGCCCCAGCATTTT. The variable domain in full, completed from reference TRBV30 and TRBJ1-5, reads SQTIHQWPATLVQPVGSPLSLECTVEGTSNPNLYWYRQAAGRGLQLLFYSVGIGQISSEVPQNLSASRPQDRQFILSSKKLLLSDSGFYLCAWSPQASQPQHFGDGTRLSIL.

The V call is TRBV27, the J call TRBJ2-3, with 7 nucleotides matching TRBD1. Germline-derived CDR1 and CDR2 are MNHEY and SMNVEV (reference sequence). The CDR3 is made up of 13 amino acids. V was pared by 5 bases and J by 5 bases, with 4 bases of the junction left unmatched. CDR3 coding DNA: TGTGCCAGCAGTGTCACAGGGGTAGATACGCAGTATTTT. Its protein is CASSVTGVDTQYF.

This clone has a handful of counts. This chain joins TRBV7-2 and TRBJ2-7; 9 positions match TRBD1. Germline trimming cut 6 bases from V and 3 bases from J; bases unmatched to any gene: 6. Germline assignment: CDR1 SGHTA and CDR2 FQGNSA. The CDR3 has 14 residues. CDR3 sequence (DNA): TGTGCCAGCAGTTATGACAGGGGGATCTACGAGCAGTACTTC. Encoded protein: CASSYDRGIYEQYF.